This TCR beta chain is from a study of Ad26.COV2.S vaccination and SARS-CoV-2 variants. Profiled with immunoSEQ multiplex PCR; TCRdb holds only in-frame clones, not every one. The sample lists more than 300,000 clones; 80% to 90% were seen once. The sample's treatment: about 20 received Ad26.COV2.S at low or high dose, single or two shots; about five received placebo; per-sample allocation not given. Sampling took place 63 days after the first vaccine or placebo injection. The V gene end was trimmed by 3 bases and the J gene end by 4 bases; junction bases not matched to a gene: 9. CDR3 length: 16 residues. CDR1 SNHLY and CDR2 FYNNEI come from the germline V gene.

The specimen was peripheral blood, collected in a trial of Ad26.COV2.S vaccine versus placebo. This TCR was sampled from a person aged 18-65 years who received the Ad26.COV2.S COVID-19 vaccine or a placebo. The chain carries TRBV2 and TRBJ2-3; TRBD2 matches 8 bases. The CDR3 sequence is CASSEAGGLAADTQYF. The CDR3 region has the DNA TGTGCCAGCAGTGAGGCGGGAGGCCTAGCTGCAGATACGCAGTATTTT.